The rows below give T cell receptor beta chains drawn from one sample of a study of blood T cell repertoires in COVID-19. Only in-frame clones appear in the TCRdb table, and some are missing; sequencing was by immunoSEQ multiplex PCR. The profile shows about 400,000 clones, less than 90% of them singletons. Sequences were obtained from PBMCs or T cells enriched from blood (not recorded which). All receptors come from a woman in her twenties or thirties who had recovered from COVID-19. The CDR3 runs from the conserved cysteine through the conserved F or W. The D gene is left open where the match is weak. Size tells how often a clone was seen (once, few, many) or the class of an expanded clone, and some rows leave it out.

j_call v_call d_call clone_size cdr3_aa cdr3_nt
TRBJ2-7 TRBV13 NA once CASSSRLDYEQYF TGTGCCAGCAGCTCCCGACTTGATTACGAGCAGTACTTC
TRBJ2-1 TRBV5-1 NA NA CASALGPSTGNEQFF TGCGCCAGCGCCCTAGGACCTAGCACGGGCAATGAGCAGTTCTTC
TRBJ2-1 TRBV4-1 TRBD2 once CASSQEEGLAGYYNEQFF TGCGCCAGCAGCCAAGAGGAAGGACTAGCGGGGTACTACAATGAGCAGTTCTTC
TRBJ2-7 TRBV5-1 TRBD2 NA CASSQLAEGREQYF TGCGCCAGCAGCCAACTAGCGGAGGGTCGCGAGCAGTACTTC
TRBJ1-2 TRBV5-1 TRBD1 NA CASSLGGTGLEGYTF TGCGCCAGCAGCTTGGGAGGGACAGGGCTGGAAGGCTACACCTTC
TRBJ1-1 TRBV2 TRBD1 NA CASSGGTGVLMAFF TGTGCCAGCAGTGGCGGGACAGGAGTACTGATGGCTTTCTTT
TRBJ2-7 TRBV7-2 TRBD1 NA CASSMEHRGNYEQYF TGTGCCAGCAGCATGGAGCACAGGGGAAACTACGAGCAGTACTTC
TRBJ2-7 TRBV11-2 TRBD2 NA CASSLDHSLAGGPGHEQYF TGTGCCAGCAGCTTAGATCACTCACTAGCGGGAGGGCCAGGCCACGAGCAGTACTTC
TRBJ1-4 TRBV5-6 NA NA CASSLVGDTDEKLFF TGTGCCAGCAGCTTGGTTGGGGACACCGATGAAAAACTGTTTTTT
TRBJ2-1 TRBV5-1 NA NA CASSSQGGPNIYNEQFF TGCGCCAGCAGCTCTCAAGGGGGTCCAAATATCTACAATGAGCAGTTCTTC
TRBJ2-2 TRBV10-3 TRBD1 NA CAITPGQGTSNTGELFF TGTGCCATCACCCCGGGACAGGGAACGTCGAACACCGGGGAGCTGTTTTTT
TRBJ2-7 TRBV24-1 NA NA CATSGGSYEQYF TGTGCCACCAGTGGAGGTTCCTACGAGCAGTACTTC
TRBJ1-5 TRBV4-1 TRBD1 once CASSQKQLGQGLQPQHF TGCGCCAGCAGCCAAAAACAACTAGGACAGGGTCTACAGCCCCAGCATTTT
TRBJ2-1 TRBV5-1 TRBD2 once CASTISGGSVEEQFF TGCGCCAGCACCATTAGCGGGGGGTCAGTAGAGGAGCAGTTCTTC
TRBJ2-1 TRBV4-2 TRBD2 NA CASSHPAAGGNYNEQFF TGTGCCAGCAGCCACCCGGCAGCGGGAGGAAACTACAATGAGCAGTTCTTC
TRBJ1-4 TRBV2 TRBD1 NA CASSALSGTGSEKLFF TGTGCCAGCAGTGCCCTTTCCGGGACAGGGTCTGAAAAACTGTTTTTT
TRBJ1-1 TRBV27 TRBD1 NA CASTPTGVDTEAFF TGTGCCAGCACCCCAACAGGGGTCGACACTGAAGCTTTCTTT
TRBJ2-1 TRBV7-9 NA NA CASSLSGVEQFF TGTGCCAGCAGCTTAAGCGGAGTTGAGCAGTTCTTC
TRBJ1-4 TRBV6-5 NA NA CASSYSRAGEKLFF TGTGCCAGCAGTTACTCGAGAGCAGGTGAAAAACTGTTTTTT
TRBJ2-1 TRBV6-5 TRBD2 NA CASRRGSGNRSEQFF TGTGCCAGCAGAAGAGGTAGCGGGAATCGGAGTGAGCAGTTCTTC
TRBJ1-2 TRBV28 NA NA CASSFGRGNYGYTF TGTGCCAGCAGTTTCGGCAGGGGAAACTATGGCTACACCTTC
TRBJ1-3 TRBV6-5 TRBD1 NA CASGDRRGSGNTIYF TGTGCCAGCGGGGACAGGCGAGGCTCTGGAAACACCATATATTTT
TRBJ2-5 TRBV12-5 NA NA CASGLAQGTQYF TGTGCTAGTGGTTTGGCCCAGGGGACCCAGTACTTC
TRBJ2-1 TRBV7-3 TRBD2 NA CASSPQTSNTHNEQFF TGTGCCAGCAGCCCCCAGACTAGCAACACACACAATGAGCAGTTCTTC
TRBJ2-1 TRBV18 TRBD2 once CASSPGAGGPDEQFF TGTGCCAGCTCACCAGGAGCGGGGGGGCCCGATGAGCAGTTCTTC
TRBJ2-3 TRBV28 TRBD2 NA CASSPGGAGGTDTQYF TGTGCCAGCAGTCCCGGGGGAGCGGGGGGAACAGATACGCAGTATTTT
TRBJ1-2 TRBV4-1 TRBD1 NA CASSQTTGRGHGYTF TGCGCCAGCAGCCAAACGACGGGCAGGGGGCACGGCTACACCTTC
TRBJ2-7 TRBV10-1 NA NA CASSGWGRPYEQYF TGCGCCAGCAGTGGATGGGGGAGGCCCTACGAGCAGTACTTC
TRBJ1-2 TRBV27 NA few CASSPSQDYGYTF TGTGCCAGCAGTCCAAGTCAGGACTATGGCTACACCTTC
TRBJ1-1 TRBV7-9 NA NA CASSLDMFTEAFF TGTGCCAGCAGCTTAGATATGTTTACTGAAGCTTTCTTT
TRBJ2-3 TRBV19 NA NA CASSGYGGDTQYF TGTGCCAGTAGTGGCTATGGGGGGGATACGCAGTATTTT
TRBJ1-1 TRBV10-1 TRBD1 NA CASSHGTGGEGGAEAFF TGCGCCAGCAGTCACGGGACAGGGGGCGAGGGAGGGGCTGAAGCTTTCTTT
TRBJ1-2 TRBV28 TRBD1 few CASSFSDRVRGYTF TGTGCCAGCAGTTTTTCTGACAGGGTGAGGGGCTACACCTTC
TRBJ2-2 TRBV28 TRBD2 NA CASSLLGGSTGELFF TGTGCCAGCAGTTTGTTAGGCGGGAGTACCGGGGAGCTGTTTTTT
TRBJ2-1 TRBV6-5 NA NA CASSFIPSAQYNEQFF TGTGCCAGCAGTTTTATCCCTAGCGCACAATACAATGAGCAGTTCTTC
TRBJ1-5 TRBV11-2 TRBD1 NA CASSVGSSHRGNQPQHF TGTGCCAGCAGCGTAGGTTCTAGCCACAGGGGTAATCAGCCCCAGCATTTT
TRBJ1-1 TRBV12-3/TRBV12-4 NA once CASTGSLNTEAFF TGTGCCAGCACAGGAAGCCTGAACACTGAAGCTTTCTTT
TRBJ1-6 TRBV7-9 TRBD1 once CASSKGTGPTYNSPLHF TGTGCCAGCAGCAAAGGGACAGGACCCACCTATAATTCACCCCTCCACTTT
TRBJ2-1 TRBV4-2 NA NA CASSRVGSEQFF TGTGCCAGCAGTCGCGTCGGTAGTGAGCAGTTCTTC
TRBJ2-1 TRBV2 TRBD1 NA CASEDRGHFF TGTGCCAGCGAAGACAGGGGGCATTTCTTC
TRBJ2-5 TRBV24-1 TRBD2 few CATSDTSGRETQYF TGTGCCACCAGTGATACCAGCGGGAGAGAGACCCAGTACTTC
TRBJ2-2 TRBV4-1 NA NA CASSQSQGNTGELFF TGCGCCAGCAGCCAATCGCAGGGGAACACCGGGGAGCTGTTTTTT
TRBJ2-7 TRBV7-9 NA NA CASSLAYSGAYEQYF TGTGCCAGCAGCTTAGCGTACTCGGGGGCCTACGAGCAGTACTTC
TRBJ2-7 TRBV6-1 NA NA CASSEVRSRARNHYEQYF TGTGCCAGCAGTGAAGTTAGGAGCAGGGCCAGGAACCACTACGAGCAGTACTTC
TRBJ2-7 TRBV4-2 TRBD2 NA CASSRNPTRLAGEYEQYF TGTGCCAGCAGCCGAAATCCCACCAGACTAGCGGGGGAATACGAGCAGTACTTC
TRBJ1-3 TRBV7-2 NA NA CASSLTGFSGNTIYF TGTGCCAGCAGCTTAACAGGCTTCTCTGGAAACACCATATATTTT
TRBJ2-5 TRBV15 NA NA CATSRAGEEETQYF TGTGCCACCAGCAGAGCCGGGGAGGAAGAGACCCAGTACTTC
TRBJ2-5 TRBV27 NA NA CASSLSQGQETQYF TGTGCCAGCAGTTTATCACAGGGCCAGGAGACCCAGTACTTC
TRBJ2-7 TRBV12-3/TRBV12-4 TRBD2 NA CASRSAGAYEQYF TGTGCCAGCAGGTCAGCGGGAGCCTACGAGCAGTACTTC
TRBJ2-4 TRBV18 TRBD2 NA CASSPPNSGVAKNIQYF TGTGCCAGCTCACCACCAAATAGCGGGGTAGCCAAAAACATTCAGTACTTC